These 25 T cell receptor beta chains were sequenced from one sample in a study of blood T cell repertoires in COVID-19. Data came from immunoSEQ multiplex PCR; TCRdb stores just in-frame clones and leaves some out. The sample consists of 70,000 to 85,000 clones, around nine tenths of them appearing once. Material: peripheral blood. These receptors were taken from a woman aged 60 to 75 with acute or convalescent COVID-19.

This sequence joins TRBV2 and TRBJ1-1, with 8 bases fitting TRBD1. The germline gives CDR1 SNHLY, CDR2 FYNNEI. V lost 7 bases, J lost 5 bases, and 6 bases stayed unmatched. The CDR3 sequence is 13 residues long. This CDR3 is CASKGTGKTEAFF. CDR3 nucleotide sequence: TGTGCCAGCAAGGGGACAGGAAAAACTGAAGCTTTCTTT.

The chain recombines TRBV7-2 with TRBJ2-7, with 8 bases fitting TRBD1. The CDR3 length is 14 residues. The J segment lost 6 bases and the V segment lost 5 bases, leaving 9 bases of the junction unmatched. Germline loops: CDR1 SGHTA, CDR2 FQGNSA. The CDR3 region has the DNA TGTGCCAGCAGCCCCCAGGGGGCGTCGGGCGAGCAGTACTTC. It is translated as CASSPQGASGEQYF.

CDR3 nucleotide sequence: TGTGCCAGCAGACGACAGACCTACGAGCAGTACTTC. Translated: CASRRQTYEQYF. This chain joins TRBV12-3 or TRBV12-4 and TRBJ2-7; D may be TRBD1 (5 bases). The ends were cut back, 6 bases at V and 2 bases at J, with 8 bases in the middle. This CDR3 region has 12 residues.

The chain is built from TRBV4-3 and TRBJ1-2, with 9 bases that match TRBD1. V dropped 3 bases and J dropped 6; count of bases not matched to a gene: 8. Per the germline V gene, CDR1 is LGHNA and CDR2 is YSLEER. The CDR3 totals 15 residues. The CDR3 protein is CASSHAWGQGDGYTF. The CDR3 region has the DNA TGCGCCAGCAGCCACGCGTGGGGACAGGGAGATGGCTACACCTTC.

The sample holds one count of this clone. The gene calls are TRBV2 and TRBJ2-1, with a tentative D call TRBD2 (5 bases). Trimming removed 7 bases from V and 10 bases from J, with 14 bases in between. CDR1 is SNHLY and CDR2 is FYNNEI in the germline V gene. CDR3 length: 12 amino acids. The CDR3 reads CASTEAILEQFF. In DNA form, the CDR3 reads TGTGCCAGCACGGAGGCCATTCTGGAGCAGTTCTTC.

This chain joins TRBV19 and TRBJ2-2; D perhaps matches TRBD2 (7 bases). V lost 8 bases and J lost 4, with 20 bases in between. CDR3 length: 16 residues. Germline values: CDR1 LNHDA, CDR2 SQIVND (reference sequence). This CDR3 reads CASGILRGAGTGELFF. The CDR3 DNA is TGTGCCAGTGGCATCCTTCGGGGGGCGGGCACCGGGGAGCTGTTTTTT.

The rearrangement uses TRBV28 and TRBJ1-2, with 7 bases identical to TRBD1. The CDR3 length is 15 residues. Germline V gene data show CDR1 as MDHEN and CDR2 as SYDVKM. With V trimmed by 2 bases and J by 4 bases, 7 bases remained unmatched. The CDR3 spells CASSLAGQYLYGYTF. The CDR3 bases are TGTGCCAGCAGTTTAGCGGGACAGTACCTCTATGGCTACACCTTC.

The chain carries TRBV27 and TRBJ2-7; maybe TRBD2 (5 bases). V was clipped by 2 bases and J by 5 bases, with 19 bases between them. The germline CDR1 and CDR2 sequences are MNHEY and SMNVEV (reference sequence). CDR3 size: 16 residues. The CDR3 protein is CASSLRRRPIFHEQYF. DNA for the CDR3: TGTGCCAGCAGTTTAAGGAGGCGCCCGATCTTCCACGAGCAGTACTTC.

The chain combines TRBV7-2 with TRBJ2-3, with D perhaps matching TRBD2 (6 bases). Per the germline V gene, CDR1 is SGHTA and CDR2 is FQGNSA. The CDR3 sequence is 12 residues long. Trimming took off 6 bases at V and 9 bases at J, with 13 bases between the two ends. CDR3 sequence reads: CASSFLAGTQYF. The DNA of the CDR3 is TGTGCCAGCAGTTTTCTGGCGGGGACGCAGTATTTT. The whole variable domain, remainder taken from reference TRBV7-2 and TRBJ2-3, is GAGVSQSPSNKVTEKGKDVELRCDPISGHTALYWYRQSLGQGLEFLIYFQGNSAPDKSGLPSDRFSAERTGGSVSTLTIQRTQQEDSAVYLCASSFLAGTQYFGPGTRLTVL.

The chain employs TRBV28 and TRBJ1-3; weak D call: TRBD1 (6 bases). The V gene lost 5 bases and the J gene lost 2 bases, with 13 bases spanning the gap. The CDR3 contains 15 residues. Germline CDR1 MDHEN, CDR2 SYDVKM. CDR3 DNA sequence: TGTGCCAGCAGTACAGGGTTTGGCCCTGGAAACACCATATATTTT. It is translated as CASSTGFGPGNTIYF.

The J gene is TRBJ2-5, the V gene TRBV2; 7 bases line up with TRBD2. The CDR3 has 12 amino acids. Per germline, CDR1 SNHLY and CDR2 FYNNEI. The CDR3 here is CASRRERETQYF. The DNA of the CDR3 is TGTGCAAGCCGGCGGGAGCGAGAGACCCAGTACTTC.

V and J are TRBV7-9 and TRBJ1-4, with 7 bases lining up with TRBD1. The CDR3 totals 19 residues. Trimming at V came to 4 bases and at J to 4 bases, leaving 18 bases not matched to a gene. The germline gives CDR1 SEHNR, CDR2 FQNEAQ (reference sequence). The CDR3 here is CASSSTWSYRDSNNEKLFF. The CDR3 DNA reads TGTGCCAGCAGCTCCACATGGAGCTACCGGGACAGCAATAATGAAAAACTGTTTTTT.

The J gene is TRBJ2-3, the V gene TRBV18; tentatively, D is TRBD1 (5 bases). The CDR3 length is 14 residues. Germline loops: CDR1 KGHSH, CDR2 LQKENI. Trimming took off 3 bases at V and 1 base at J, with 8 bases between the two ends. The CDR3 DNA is TGTGCCAGCTCACCCGACAGCCGCACAGATACGCAGTATTTT. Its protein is CASSPDSRTDTQYF.

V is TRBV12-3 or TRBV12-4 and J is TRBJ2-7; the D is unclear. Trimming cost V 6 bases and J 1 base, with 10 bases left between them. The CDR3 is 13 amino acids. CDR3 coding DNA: TGTGCCAGCAGCCTCTCCCTGTCCTACGAGCAGTACTTC. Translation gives CASSLSLSYEQYF.

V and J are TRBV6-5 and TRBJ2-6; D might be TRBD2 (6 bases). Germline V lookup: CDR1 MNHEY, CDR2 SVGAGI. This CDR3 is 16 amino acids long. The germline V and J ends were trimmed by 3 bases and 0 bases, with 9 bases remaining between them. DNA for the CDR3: TGTGCCAGCAGTTATTGGGGGGTCTCTGGGGCCAACGTCCTGACTTTC. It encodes CASSYWGVSGANVLTF.

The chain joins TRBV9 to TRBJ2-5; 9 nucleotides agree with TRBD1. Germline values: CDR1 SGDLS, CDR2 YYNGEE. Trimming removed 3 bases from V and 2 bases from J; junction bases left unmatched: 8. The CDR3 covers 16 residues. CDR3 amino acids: CASSATGTGIQETQYF. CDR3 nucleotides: TGTGCCAGCAGCGCTACAGGGACAGGGATACAAGAGACCCAGTACTTC.

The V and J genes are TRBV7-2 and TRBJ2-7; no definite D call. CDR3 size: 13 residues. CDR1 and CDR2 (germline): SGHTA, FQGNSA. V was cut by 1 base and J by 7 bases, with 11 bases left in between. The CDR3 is CASSLDMRWEQYF. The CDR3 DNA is TGTGCCAGCAGCTTAGACATGCGGTGGGAGCAGTACTTC.

Here the CDR3 DNA reads TGTGCCTGCCGACAGGGAGAAAACAATGAGCAGTTCTTC. Amino acid sequence: CACRQGENNEQFF. This chain uses TRBV30 with TRBJ2-1; TRBD1 matches at 7 bases. The CDR3 extends over 13 amino acids. The junction had 7 bases not matched to a gene; V was cut back by 6 bases and J by 5 bases. Looked up from germline, CDR1 is GTSNPN and CDR2 is SVGIG (reference sequence).

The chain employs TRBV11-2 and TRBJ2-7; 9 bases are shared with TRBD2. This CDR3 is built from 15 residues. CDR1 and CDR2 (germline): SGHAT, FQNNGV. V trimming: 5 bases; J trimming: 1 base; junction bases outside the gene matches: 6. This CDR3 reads CASSSTSGRSYEQYF. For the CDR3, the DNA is TGTGCCAGCAGCAGTACTAGCGGGCGGTCCTACGAGCAGTACTTC.

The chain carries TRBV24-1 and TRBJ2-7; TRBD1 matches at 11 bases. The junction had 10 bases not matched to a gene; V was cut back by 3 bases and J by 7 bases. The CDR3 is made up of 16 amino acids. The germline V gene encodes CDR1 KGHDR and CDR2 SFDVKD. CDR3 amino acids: CATSDAGDRGSGEQYF. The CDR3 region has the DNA TGTGCCACCAGTGATGCCGGGGACAGGGGGTCGGGGGAGCAGTACTTC.

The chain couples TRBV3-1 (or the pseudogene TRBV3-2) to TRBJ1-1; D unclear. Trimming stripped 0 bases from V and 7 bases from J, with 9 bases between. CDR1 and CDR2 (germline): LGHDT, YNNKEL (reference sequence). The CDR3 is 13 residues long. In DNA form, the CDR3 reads TGTGCCAGCAGCCAAGACCTGAACGGTGAAGCTTTCTTT. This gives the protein CASSQDLNGEAFF.

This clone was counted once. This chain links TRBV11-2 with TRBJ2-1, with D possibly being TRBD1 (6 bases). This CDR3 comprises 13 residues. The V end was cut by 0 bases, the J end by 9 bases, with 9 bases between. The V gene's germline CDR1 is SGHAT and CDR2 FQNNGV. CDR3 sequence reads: CASSLERGTEQFF. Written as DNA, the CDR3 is TGTGCCAGCAGCTTAGAAAGGGGGACTGAGCAGTTCTTC.

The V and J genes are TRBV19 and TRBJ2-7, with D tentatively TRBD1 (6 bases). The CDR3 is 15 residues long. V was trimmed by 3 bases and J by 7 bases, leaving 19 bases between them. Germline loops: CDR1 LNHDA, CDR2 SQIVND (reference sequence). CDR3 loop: CASSIRTETWREQYF. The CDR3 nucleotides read TGTGCCAGTAGTATTAGGACAGAGACGTGGAGAGAGCAGTACTTC.

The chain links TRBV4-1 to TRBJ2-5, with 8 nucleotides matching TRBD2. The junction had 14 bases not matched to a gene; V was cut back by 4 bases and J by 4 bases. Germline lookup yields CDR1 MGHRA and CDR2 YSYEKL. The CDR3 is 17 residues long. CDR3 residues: CASSRNPQAGVRETQYF. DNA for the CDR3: TGCGCCAGCAGCCGGAACCCCCAAGCGGGAGTAAGAGAGACCCAGTACTTC.

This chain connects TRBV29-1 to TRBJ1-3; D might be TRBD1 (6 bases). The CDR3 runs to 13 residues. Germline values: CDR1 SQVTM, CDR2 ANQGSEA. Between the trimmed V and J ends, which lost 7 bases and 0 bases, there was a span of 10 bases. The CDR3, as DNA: TGCAGCGCAAGGACAGTCTCTGGAAACACCATATATTTT. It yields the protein CSARTVSGNTIYF.